This T cell receptor beta chain emerged from a study of OX40 agonist ivuxolimab in advanced cancers. The repertoire was sequenced with immunoSEQ multiplex PCR; TCRdb's copy has only in-frame clones and lacks some. Among about 50,000 clones listed, about 88% were seen once. Germline CDR1 and CDR2: LNHDA and SQIVND (reference sequence). The CDR3 runs to 15 residues. V was cut by 1 base and J by 3 bases, with 12 bases left in between. The source was CD4+ or CD8+ T cells sorted from blood, collected in a trial of the OX40 agonist ivuxolimab. This clonotype was obtained from an adult with an advanced solid tumor such as melanoma, head and neck, liver or kidney cancer. The chain links TRBV19 to TRBJ1-1, with D uncertain. The CDR3 DNA is TGTGCCAGTAGTATAGGGACTTCTGGGTACACTGAAGCTTTCTTT. It yields the protein CASSIGTSGYTEAFF.